This T cell receptor (beta chain) was identified during a study of blood T cell repertoires in COVID-19. At the level of the study: The United States, Italy and Spain were the sources of the acute and convalescent COVID-19 samples.

Trimming stripped 5 bases from V and 2 bases from J, with 11 bases between. Germline loops: CDR1 SGHRS, CDR2 YFSETQ. The CDR3 consists of 14 residues. In the authors' methods: The authors estimated nucleated cell counts from reference gene primer amplification. TCRdb's table, derived via immunoSEQ multiplex PCR, lists solely in-frame clones and lacks some. Clone size and V and J calls were adopted from that table, with D and trimming inferred from the DNA. Among under 45,000 clones listed, over 90% were seen once. The receptor comes from a man in his sixties with active or convalescent COVID-19. The gene calls are TRBV5-1 and TRBJ1-5; maybe TRBD1 (6 bases). Sequences were obtained from peripheral blood. In nucleotides, the CDR3 is TGCGCCAGCAGGGTGGACAGCGGCAATCAGCCCCAGCATTTT. Its translation is CASRVDSGNQPQHF. Using reference TRBV5-1 and TRBJ1-5 for the parts outside the CDR3, the full variable domain is KAGVTQTPRYLIKTRGQQVTLSCSPISGHRSVSWYQQTPGQGLQFLFEYFSETQRNKGNFPGRFSGRQFSNSRSEMNVSTLELGDSALYLCASRVDSGNQPQHFGDGTRLSIL.